This entry concerns a single TCR beta chain. Its cognate antigen is unknown. V gave up 5 bases and J gave up 8 bases; unmatched junction bases: 4. CDR1 and CDR2 (germline): WSHSY, SAAADI. This CDR3 comprises 12 residues. These data originate in a study of cytomegalovirus exposure and HLA in healthy donors. Study information: Out of around 360 genotyped donors, about 76% belonged to the Caucasian-associated ancestry cluster. Study observations and caveats: TCR beta V- and J-gene trimming, according to a later analysis, was linked to a missense DCLRE1C variant.

PCR involved 60 Vbeta and 13 Jbeta primers. This table comes from immunoSEQ multiplex PCR, and its TCRdb copy is limited to in-frame clones, with some not included. The sample includes 200,000 to 250,000 clones, around 80% of them seen just once. The sample consisted of PBMCs. The TCR was taken from a man in his late teens or twenties in good health and CMV-seronegative. The V and J genes are TRBV10-2 and TRBJ1-2, with 8 bases fitting TRBD1. The CDR3 region is CASSQTGEGYTF. In DNA form, the CDR3 reads TGCGCCAGCAGTCAGACAGGGGAAGGCTACACCTTC.